This passage covers 23 T cell receptor beta chains from one sample sequenced in a study of cytomegalovirus exposure and HLA in healthy donors. 60 Vbeta and 13 Jbeta primers were used in PCR. Sequencing used immunoSEQ multiplex PCR; TCRdb keeps in-frame clones, though not all of them. The sample lists 100,000 to 150,000 clones, around 74% occurring once. Sequenced input: PBMCs. Receptors originate from a woman aged 45-60 years in good health and CMV-seropositive.

The CDR3 region is CASSKPPRSGVPEAFF. CDR3 nucleotides: TGCGCCAGCAGCAAGCCGCCTAGGTCAGGGGTTCCTGAAGCTTTCTTT. V is TRBV4-1 and J is TRBJ1-1; D may be TRBD1 (6 bases). Germline V gene lookup returns CDR1 MGHRA and CDR2 YSYEKL. CDR3 length: 16 residues. V lost 5 bases, J lost 6 bases, and 22 bases lay in between.

The rearrangement uses TRBV7-2 and TRBJ1-2; no definite D call. V gave up 1 base and J gave up 8 bases, with 11 bases separating them. This CDR3 is 13 amino acids long. Germline CDR1 reads SGHTA; CDR2 reads FQGNSA. The CDR3 is CASSLDGLTGYTF. The CDR3 DNA follows: TGTGCCAGCAGCTTAGACGGGTTGACCGGCTACACCTTC.

The rearrangement uses TRBV10-2 and TRBJ1-6; no clear D. The CDR3 length is 18 residues. Germline CDR1 and CDR2: WSHSY and SAAADI. V was clipped by 0 bases and J by 6 bases, with 18 bases between them. CDR3 residues: CASSESVSVGRLNSPLHF. For the CDR3, the DNA is TGCGCCAGCAGTGAGTCGGTTAGCGTCGGCAGGCTTAATTCACCCCTCCACTTT.

This rearrangement joins TRBV9 to TRBJ1-2; D is ambiguous. Germline CDR1 is SGDLS and CDR2 is YYNGEE. This CDR3 has 15 amino acids. The V end was cut by 0 bases, the J end by 4 bases, with 13 bases between. CDR3 sequence (DNA): TGTGCCAGCAGCGTAGAAAACGAAGATAGCTATGGCTACACCTTC. This codes for CASSVENEDSYGYTF.

This chain uses TRBV10-3 with TRBJ2-2; 10 bases align to TRBD1. Germline V gene lookup returns CDR1 ENHRY and CDR2 SYGVKD. J lost 5 bases, V lost 7 bases, and 7 bases had no gene match. There are 15 residues in the CDR3. The CDR3 loop reads CAINPGQGRTGELFF. In DNA form, the CDR3 reads TGTGCCATCAACCCGGGACAGGGGCGAACCGGGGAGCTGTTTTTT.

In this sample, this clone turned up a few times. V and J are TRBV28 and TRBJ1-5, with 7 positions matching TRBD1. Germline CDR1 MDHEN, CDR2 SYDVKM. The CDR3 extends over 14 amino acids. Trimming at V came to 4 bases and at J to 5 bases, leaving 5 bases not matched to a gene. The CDR3: CASSSPGGYQPQHF. DNA of the CDR3: TGTGCCAGCAGTTCGCCAGGGGGGTATCAGCCCCAGCATTTT.

This sequence joins TRBV10-1 and TRBJ1-4, with 8 bases aligning to TRBD1. V was pared by 8 bases and J by 11 bases, with 16 bases of the junction left unmatched. The germline CDR1 and CDR2 sequences are WNHNN and SYGVQD (reference sequence). The CDR3 runs to 15 residues. This CDR3 reads CASSRDRGDKGKLFF. The CDR3 bases are TGCGCCAGCTCCCGCGACAGGGGCGACAAGGGGAAACTGTTTTTT.

The chain links TRBV15 to TRBJ2-5; D perhaps matches TRBD1 (5 bases). The CDR3 totals 14 residues. Germline lookup yields CDR1 LNHNV and CDR2 YYDKDF (reference sequence). Between the trimmed V and J ends, which lost 4 bases and 0 bases, there was a span of 9 bases. The CDR3 region has the DNA TGTGCCACCAGCACCTACAGGTACCAAGAGACCCAGTACTTC. This translates into CATSTYRYQETQYF.

This rearrangement joins TRBV7-2 to TRBJ2-3, with unresolved D. Germline CDR1 is SGHTA and CDR2 is FQGNSA. The CDR3 covers 12 residues. With 3 bases removed from V and 2 bases from J, the gap between germline ends came to 3 bases. CDR3 DNA: TGTGCCAGCAGCTTGGCCACAGATACGCAGTATTTT. Protein product: CASSLATDTQYF.

The rearrangement links TRBV9 to TRBJ1-2; the match to TRBD1 covers 7 bases. Germline V gene lookup returns CDR1 SGDLS and CDR2 YYNGEE. This CDR3 contains 13 residues. The trim removed 6 bases at V and 8 bases at J, leaving 10 bases unmatched. CDR3 coding DNA: TGTGCCAGCACCATCGACAGGGACGAAGGCTACACCTTC. Protein: CASTIDRDEGYTF. Based on the CDR3 plus reference TRBV9 and TRBJ1-2, the full variable domain is DSGVTQTPKHLITATGQRVTLRCSPRSGDLSVYWYQQSLDQGLQFLIQYYNGEERAKGNILERFSAQQFPDLHSELNLSSLELGDSALYFCASTIDRDEGYTFGSGTRLTVV.

The CDR3 nucleotides read TGTGCCAGCAGCCACAGTCAGTCTGGGGCCAACGTCCTGACTTTC. Translating it yields CASSHSQSGANVLTF. The chain recombines TRBV11-1 with TRBJ2-6; D gene uncertain. Looked up from germline, CDR1 is SGHAT and CDR2 is FQDESV (reference sequence). This CDR3 contains 15 residues. V shed 5 bases and J shed 1 base, with 9 bases lying between them.

By frequency in the sample, this clone is medium-sized (0.01 to 0.1%). V usage is TRBV7-9 and J usage is TRBJ1-4; D call uncertain. The CDR3 length is 15 residues. CDR1 SEHNR and CDR2 FQNEAQ come from the germline V gene (reference sequence). V was shortened by 4 bases and J by 7 bases, with 16 bases between the two germline ends. The CDR3 nucleotides are TGTGCCAGCAGCTGGGCGAGAGGGTTCACTGAAAAACTGTTTTTT. It translates to CASSWARGFTEKLFF.

The genes are TRBV15 and TRBJ1-5; 7 nucleotides align to TRBD1. V shed 5 bases, J shed 7 bases, and the junction held 11 bases outside the gene matches. The V gene's germline CDR1 is LNHNV and CDR2 YYDKDF (reference sequence). The length of the CDR3 is 15 residues. The CDR3 loop is CATSGLTGVRQPQHF. In nucleotides, the CDR3 is TGTGCCACCAGCGGGCTAACAGGGGTCCGACAGCCCCAGCATTTT.

The chain recombines TRBV4-1 with TRBJ1-5; 7 bases agree with TRBD1. The trim removed 1 base at V and 4 bases at J, leaving 19 bases unmatched. Germline V CDR1 and CDR2: MGHRA, YSYEKL. CDR3 length: 20 amino acids. CDR3 coding DNA: TGCGCCAGCAGCCAAGGGTATTCGAGGAGGGAGACAGGGATTAATCAGCCCCAGCATTTT. This gives the protein CASSQGYSRRETGINQPQHF.

The V gene is TRBV5-1, the J gene TRBJ2-5; the D gene is possibly TRBD1 (6 bases). The CDR3 length is 14 residues. Germline values: CDR1 SGHRS, CDR2 YFSETQ. Trimming pared 3 bases from V and 5 bases from J, leaving 14 bases between. CDR3 protein: CASSYNRVGETQYF. In nucleotides, the CDR3 is TGCGCCAGCAGCTATAACAGGGTAGGGGAGACCCAGTACTTC.

The chain combines TRBV28 with TRBJ2-7, with 10 bases fitting TRBD2. The V gene's germline CDR1 is MDHEN and CDR2 SYDVKM. J was trimmed by 2 bases and V by 2 bases; bases with no gene match: 12. The CDR3 is 18 amino acids. The CDR3: CASSLTRTSGVRTYEQYF. For the CDR3, the DNA is TGTGCCAGCAGTTTAACCCGTACTAGCGGGGTCAGGACCTACGAGCAGTACTTC.

The V and J genes are TRBV7-3 and TRBJ2-2, with D unclear. This CDR3 is built from 13 residues. Germline V gene data show CDR1 as SGHTA and CDR2 as FQGTGA. V lost 5 bases, J lost 1 base, and 5 bases lay in between. The CDR3 loop reads CASSGRNTGELFF. The CDR3 nucleotides are TGTGCCAGCAGCGGCAGGAACACCGGGGAGCTGTTTTTT.

The CDR3, as DNA: TGCGCCAGCAGCGCTCCGGACAGCTCCTACAATGAGCAGTTCTTC. Translated: CASSAPDSSYNEQFF. This chain links TRBV5-1 with TRBJ2-1; the D gene is possibly TRBD1 (6 bases). The CDR3 extends over 15 amino acids. The germline gives CDR1 SGHRS, CDR2 YFSETQ. Trimming took off 4 bases at V and 0 bases at J, with 11 bases between the two ends.

The J gene is TRBJ2-2, the V gene TRBV27; D is possibly TRBD1 (6 bases). CDR3 length: 14 amino acids. The V gene lost 6 bases and the J gene lost 4 bases, with 12 bases spanning the gap. Germline CDR1 and CDR2: MNHEY and SMNVEV (reference sequence). CDR3 residues: CASSLGQVTGELFF. In DNA, the CDR3 is TGTGCCAGCAGCCTGGGACAAGTCACCGGGGAGCTGTTTTTT.

This clone showed up just a few times. The chain employs TRBV7-9 and TRBJ1-1; no firm D call. CDR3 length: 13 amino acids. Trimming pared 2 bases from V and 10 bases from J, leaving 14 bases between. Looked up from germline, CDR1 is SEHNR and CDR2 is FQNEAQ (reference sequence). CDR3 sequence reads: CASSLTIPGGAFF. DNA of the CDR3: TGTGCCAGCAGCTTAACAATACCCGGCGGAGCTTTCTTT.

The chain employs TRBV9 and TRBJ2-1, with 8 bases lining up with TRBD2. The germline V gene encodes CDR1 SGDLS and CDR2 YYNGEE. The CDR3 consists of 15 residues. J was trimmed by 7 bases and V by 2 bases; bases with no gene match: 8. The CDR3 nucleotides are TGTGCCAGCAGCGTCGGGGGGGAAATCGGGAATGAGCAGTTCTTC. This sequence encodes CASSVGGEIGNEQFF.

The chain is built from TRBV29-1 and TRBJ2-3; 10 bases align to TRBD2. Losses at the gene ends were 4 bases for V and 5 bases for J; bases not matched to a gene: 6. Germline V lookup: CDR1 SQVTM, CDR2 ANQGSEA. The CDR3 extends over 14 amino acids. The CDR3 DNA reads TGCAGCGTTGGGACTAGCGGAGTAAAAGATACGCAGTATTTT. Translating gives CSVGTSGVKDTQYF.

The V call is TRBV7-3, the J call TRBJ2-2; D unclear. This CDR3 has 14 amino acids. The V gene lost 1 base and the J gene lost 7 bases, with 10 bases spanning the gap. CDR1 SGHTA and CDR2 FQGTGA come from the germline V gene. The CDR3 DNA sequence: TGTGCCAGCAGCTTAAGGCCCCAAGACGGGGAGCTGTTTTTT. Its protein product is CASSLRPQDGELFF. Complete variable domain (other parts from reference TRBV7-3 and TRBJ2-2): GAGVSQTPSNKVTEKGKYVELRCDPISGHTALYWYRQSLGQGPEFLIYFQGTGAADDSGLPNDRFFAVRPEGSVSTLKIQRTERGDSAVYLCASSLRPQDGELFFGEGSRLTVL.